This record looks at one T cell receptor (beta chain) sequence and its context. The use of a sample-barcoded 5' primer and a J-beta primer mix characterized a second PCR of about 7 to 12 cycles. One entry per CDR3 protein, called by TCRdb with MiXCR from the 5' RACE reads. The repertoire holds 600,000 to 1,000,000 distinct CDR3 sequences, with around 25% as singletons. Germline-derived CDR1 and CDR2 are SGDLS and YYNGEE. The CDR3 totals 14 residues. The V and J ends lost 3 bases and 6 bases, in that order; junction bases with no gene match: 8. The data were taken from a study of blood T cells in healthy people across ages. These data were likewise used in another study, on T cells of mothers and their children. That publication notes: Using the M1S primer, the second PCR added sample barcodes along with 2-4 random nucleotides. When mothers and children were related, their normalized repertoire overlap, which was always slightly higher, did not differ significantly from that of unrelated pairs.

The chain has TRBV9 and TRBJ2-7, with 8 bases lining up with TRBD1. Sequenced sample: blood. This sequence originates from a boy younger than 18 in good health. CDR3 region: CASSGQGLDGEQYF. CDR3 DNA sequence: TGTGCCAGCAGCGGACAGGGGCTAGACGGCGAGCAGTACTTC.